Below, 27 T cell receptor beta chains from the same sample are listed, as sequenced in a study of blood T cell repertoires in COVID-19. TCRdb's table, derived via immunoSEQ multiplex PCR, lists solely in-frame clones and lacks some. The profile covers about 140,000 clones, with about four fifths appearing a single time and under 15% taken by the ten largest. The material sequenced was peripheral blood. The receptors were sampled from an elderly man with acute or convalescent COVID-19.

The J gene is TRBJ2-7, the V gene TRBV7-2; possible D gene TRBD1, 5 bases. The CDR3 is 14 residues long. V was pared by 1 base and J by 7 bases, with 14 bases between. Germline CDR1 SGHTA, CDR2 FQGNSA. CDR3 protein: CASSLVRASEEQYF. The CDR3 coding sequence is TGTGCCAGCAGCTTAGTCAGGGCGTCGGAAGAGCAGTACTTC.

This sequence joins TRBV9 and TRBJ2-7; no clear D gene. Germline loops: CDR1 SGDLS, CDR2 YYNGEE. The V gene lost 0 bases and the J gene lost 1 base, with 8 bases spanning the gap. CDR3 length: 14 amino acids. The DNA for the CDR3 is TGTGCCAGCAGCGTAGACGGCAGGTCCTACGAGCAGTACTTC. It is translated as CASSVDGRSYEQYF. The full variable domain, in which reference TRBV9 and TRBJ2-7 provide the parts outside the CDR3, is DSGVTQTPKHLITATGQRVTLRCSPRSGDLSVYWYQQSLDQGLQFLIQYYNGEERAKGNILERFSAQQFPDLHSELNLSSLELGDSALYFCASSVDGRSYEQYFGPGTRLTVT.

The chain carries TRBV18 and TRBJ2-7, with a weak D call TRBD1 (6 bases). The V gene's germline CDR1 is KGHSH and CDR2 LQKENI. Trimming pared 2 bases from V and 0 bases from J, leaving 11 bases between. The CDR3 has 15 residues. The CDR3 bases are TGTGCCAGCTCACCAGGACAGCCGAACTCCTACGAGCAGTACTTC. As protein: CASSPGQPNSYEQYF.

The J gene is TRBJ2-3, the V gene TRBV29-1, with 14 bases aligning to TRBD2. The CDR3 has 16 residues. From germline, CDR1 is SQVTM and CDR2 ANQGSEA. V was pared by 6 bases and J by 3 bases, with 8 bases of the junction left unmatched. This chain's CDR3 is CSVWTSGGRGTDTQYF. As DNA, the CDR3 is TGCAGCGTGTGGACTAGCGGGGGGCGAGGGACAGATACGCAGTATTTT.

The chain couples TRBV5-4 to TRBJ2-5; D uncertain. There are 13 residues in the CDR3. V was pared by 1 base and J by 3 bases, with 7 bases between. The germline gives CDR1 SGHNT, CDR2 YYREEE (reference sequence). In DNA, the CDR3 is TGTGCCAGCAGCTTGCCCCTAGAAGAGACCCAGTACTTC. Translated, it gives CASSLPLEETQYF.

The rearrangement links TRBV7-9 to TRBJ2-1; D is undetermined. This CDR3 is 15 amino acids long. The ends were cut back, 6 bases at V and 4 bases at J, with 16 bases in the middle. Per germline, CDR1 SEHNR and CDR2 FQNEAQ (reference sequence). CDR3 sequence reads: CASSSLIESYNEQFF. The CDR3 DNA sequence: TGTGCCAGCAGTTCCCTGATAGAATCATACAATGAGCAGTTCTTC.

This clone came up once. CDR3 loop: CASSLGTGGNYGYTF. The CDR3 nucleotides read TGTGCCAGCAGCTTGGGGACAGGGGGGAACTATGGCTACACCTTC. J is TRBJ1-2 and V is TRBV7-2, with 11 bases fitting TRBD1. Germline values: CDR1 SGHTA, CDR2 FQGNSA. J gave up 2 bases and V 3 bases, and 2 bases lay outside the gene matches. The CDR3 is 15 amino acids.

The rearrangement joins TRBV6-2 or TRBV6-3 to TRBJ2-1; 10 nucleotides agree with TRBD1. V dropped 6 bases and J dropped 7; count of bases not matched to a gene: 9. CDR3 size: 15 residues. Germline V gene data show CDR1 as MNHEY and CDR2 as SVGEGT. The CDR3: CASSPWGQGNNEQFF. The CDR3 nucleotides are TGTGCCAGCAGCCCTTGGGGACAGGGGAATAATGAGCAGTTCTTC.

CDR3 sequence: CASSPGGPPYNEQFF. CDR3 sequence (DNA): TGTGCCAGCAGCCCGGGGGGGCCCCCTTACAATGAGCAGTTCTTC. The chain has TRBV9 and TRBJ2-1, with 8 nucleotides matching TRBD2. CDR3 length: 15 residues. Trimming at V came to 4 bases and at J to 4 bases, leaving 7 bases not matched to a gene. CDR1 SGDLS and CDR2 YYNGEE come from the germline V gene.

V is TRBV27 and J is TRBJ2-7; possible D gene TRBD1, 5 bases. CDR1 is MNHEY, CDR2 SMNVEV, per germline (reference sequence). This CDR3 has 12 residues. V lost 3 bases and J 6 bases, leaving 9 bases between the germline ends. The CDR3 nucleotides are TGTGCCAGCAGTTTCGGACACGGCGAGCAGTACTTC. Its protein is CASSFGHGEQYF.

This chain joins TRBV5-1 and TRBJ2-7; TRBD1 aligns across 8 bases. CDR1 and CDR2 (germline): SGHRS, YFSETQ. J gave up 5 bases and V 3 bases, and 10 bases lay outside the gene matches. The CDR3 extends over 15 amino acids. CDR3 in amino acids: CASSSGDRFWDEQYF. In nucleotides, the CDR3 is TGCGCCAGCAGCTCAGGGGACAGGTTTTGGGACGAGCAGTACTTC.

This clone was observed once. V is TRBV13 and J is TRBJ2-2, with 9 positions matching TRBD1. Germline V gives CDR1 PRHDT, CDR2 FYEKMQ (reference sequence). This CDR3 is built from 16 residues. The V gene end was trimmed by 5 bases and the J gene end by 6 bases; junction bases not matched to a gene: 10. CDR3 sequence: CASSLYRDRVSGELFF. CDR3 in DNA: TGTGCCAGCAGCCTGTACCGGGACAGGGTCTCCGGGGAGCTGTTTTTT.

The rearrangement joins TRBV24-1 to TRBJ2-3; 10 bases match TRBD2. Trimming removed 2 bases from V and 4 bases from J; junction bases left unmatched: 11. The CDR3 covers 18 residues. Per the germline V gene, CDR1 is KGHDR and CDR2 is SFDVKD. The CDR3 DNA reads TGTGCCACCAGTGATTATCCGCAATCAGGGACTAGCGCAGATACGCAGTATTTT. Translating gives CATSDYPQSGTSADTQYF.

The chain joins TRBV9 to TRBJ2-5, with TRBD2 matching over 11 bases. The ends lost 4 bases at V and 2 bases at J; junction bases unmatched: 1. Germline V gene data show CDR1 as SGDLS and CDR2 as YYNGEE. This CDR3 is 14 amino acids long. The CDR3 spells CASSIAGGQETQYF. The CDR3 DNA reads as TGTGCCAGCAGCATAGCGGGGGGGCAAGAGACCCAGTACTTC.

The CDR3: CASSVDRVGGSSYNEQFF. CDR3 nucleotides: TGTGCCAGCAGCGTGGACAGGGTTGGCGGCAGCTCCTACAATGAGCAGTTCTTC. V is TRBV5-4 and J is TRBJ2-1; 8 bases align to TRBD1. This CDR3 has 18 residues. Trimming cost V 4 bases and J 0 bases; bases outside gene matches: 12. Germline V gene sequence: CDR1 SGHNT, CDR2 YYREEE (reference sequence).

The rearrangement joins TRBV12-3 or TRBV12-4 to TRBJ1-4; D is ambiguous. The CDR3 consists of 12 residues. Trimming cost V 7 bases and J 8 bases, with 11 bases left between them. The CDR3 nucleotides are TGTGCCAGCAACCGGCGGCGGGAAAAACTGTTTTTT. It specifies CASNRRREKLFF.

As to this clone: The same CDR3 can be traced to other DNA sequences in this sample. The chain combines TRBV20-1 with TRBJ1-4, with a tentative D call TRBD1 (5 bases). This CDR3 spans 12 amino acids. Trimming took off 6 bases at V and 7 bases at J, with 12 bases between the two ends. Per germline, CDR1 DFQATT and CDR2 SNEGSKA (reference sequence). DNA of the CDR3: TGCAGTGCCAGTACAGGTTCTGAAAAACTGTTTTTT. It translates to CSASTGSEKLFF.

The CDR3: CASSETSGVHNEQFF. CDR3 in DNA: TGTGCCAGCAGCGAGACTAGCGGGGTCCACAATGAGCAGTTCTTC. The chain carries TRBV28 and TRBJ2-1; 11 nucleotides match TRBD2. CDR1 is MDHEN and CDR2 is SYDVKM in the germline V gene. The CDR3 covers 15 residues. V dropped 6 bases and J dropped 5; count of bases not matched to a gene: 6. Combining the CDR3 with reference TRBV28 and TRBJ2-1 gives the whole variable domain DVKVTQSSRYLVKRTGEKVFLECVQDMDHENMFWYRQDPGLGLRLIYFSYDVKMKEKGDIPEGYSVSREKKERFSLILESASTNQTSMYLCASSETSGVHNEQFFGPGTRLTVL.

This chain uses TRBV29-1 with TRBJ2-7; TRBD1 might be the D (6 bases). This CDR3 is built from 16 residues. V was clipped by 2 bases and J by 6 bases, with 23 bases between them. Germline V CDR1 and CDR2: SQVTM, ANQGSEA. The CDR3 nucleotides read TGCAGCGTTGAAAAATCGGGGCTGACAGGACAAATCGAGCAGTACTTC. Protein sequence: CSVEKSGLTGQIEQYF.

This clone was recorded only once. The chain employs TRBV19 and TRBJ1-6; 7 nucleotides match TRBD1. V gave up 6 bases and J gave up 12 bases; unmatched junction bases: 5. Germline-derived CDR1 and CDR2 are LNHDA and SQIVND (reference sequence). This CDR3 contains 12 residues. The CDR3 is CASRSGGKPLHF. CDR3 in DNA: TGTGCCAGTAGGTCAGGGGGGAAACCCCTCCACTTT. The variable domain in full, completed from reference TRBV19 and TRBJ1-6, reads DGGITQSPKYLFRKEGQNVTLSCEQNLNHDAMYWYRQDPGQGLRLIYYSQIVNDFQKGDIAEGYSVSREKKESFPLTVTSAQKNPTAFYLCASRSGGKPLHFGNGTRLTVT.

This chain connects TRBV6-2 or TRBV6-3 to TRBJ2-6; D uncertain. The CDR3 sequence is 15 residues long. Germline V gene data show CDR1 as MNHEY and CDR2 as SVGEGT. V lost 5 bases to trimming and J lost 3 bases, with 11 bases between them. The CDR3 is CASSPLSYGANVLTF. CDR3 in DNA: TGTGCCAGCAGTCCCCTTTCTTATGGGGCCAACGTCCTGACTTTC.

The chain has TRBV3-1 (or the pseudogene TRBV3-2) and TRBJ1-2; TRBD1 is a possible D gene (6 bases). Germline V gene data show CDR1 as LGHDT and CDR2 as YNNKEL (reference sequence). The germline V and J ends were trimmed by 1 base and 4 bases, with 10 bases remaining between them. The CDR3 sequence is 14 residues long. The CDR3 here is CASSQVTGTYGYTF. DNA of the CDR3: TGTGCCAGCAGCCAAGTGACAGGTACCTATGGCTACACCTTC.

The chain uses TRBV5-4 and TRBJ1-2; 7 positions match TRBD1. The CDR3 spans 13 residues. The trim removed 5 bases at V and 3 bases at J, leaving 4 bases unmatched. Germline CDR1 and CDR2: SGHNT and YYREEE (reference sequence). This CDR3 reads CASRPGTDYGYTF. For the CDR3, the DNA is TGTGCCAGCAGGCCCGGGACAGACTATGGCTACACCTTC.

The chain joins TRBV6-6 to TRBJ2-7, with D possibly matching TRBD1 (6 bases). The CDR3 spans 14 residues. CDR1 is MNHNY and CDR2 is SVGAGI in the germline V gene (reference sequence). V lost 6 bases to trimming and J lost 3 bases, with 15 bases between them. CDR3 sequence reads: CASSLSGQFYEQYF. The CDR3 DNA sequence: TGTGCCAGCAGCTTATCCGGACAGTTCTACGAGCAGTACTTC.

CDR3: CASSQGNPAGSPYEQYF. The CDR3 coding sequence is TGTGCCAGCAGCCAAGGCAATCCGGCGGGGAGTCCCTACGAGCAGTACTTC. V and J are TRBV3-1 (or the pseudogene TRBV3-2) and TRBJ2-7; maybe TRBD2 (6 bases). The CDR3 consists of 17 residues. Deletions cut 1 base from V and 2 bases from J, with 18 bases between. Germline CDR1 and CDR2: LGHDT and YNNKEL (reference sequence).

The chain has TRBV14 and TRBJ1-2; tentatively, D is TRBD1 (5 bases). Trimming removed 1 base from V and 1 base from J, with 19 bases in between. This CDR3 is 18 amino acids long. Per the germline V gene, CDR1 is SGHDN and CDR2 is FVKESK. CDR3 amino acids: CASSQVPGLGGDNYGYTF. In nucleotides, the CDR3 is TGTGCCAGCAGCCAAGTTCCCGGCCTTGGAGGGGATAACTATGGCTACACCTTC.

This chain links TRBV5-4 with TRBJ1-1; no clear D gene. The CDR3 spans 13 residues. Germline-derived CDR1 and CDR2 are SGHNT and YYREEE (reference sequence). Trimming cost V 1 base and J 1 base, with 5 bases left between them. In nucleotides, the CDR3 is TGTGCCAGCAGCTTGTGGCAGAACACTGAAGCTTTCTTT. It specifies CASSLWQNTEAFF.